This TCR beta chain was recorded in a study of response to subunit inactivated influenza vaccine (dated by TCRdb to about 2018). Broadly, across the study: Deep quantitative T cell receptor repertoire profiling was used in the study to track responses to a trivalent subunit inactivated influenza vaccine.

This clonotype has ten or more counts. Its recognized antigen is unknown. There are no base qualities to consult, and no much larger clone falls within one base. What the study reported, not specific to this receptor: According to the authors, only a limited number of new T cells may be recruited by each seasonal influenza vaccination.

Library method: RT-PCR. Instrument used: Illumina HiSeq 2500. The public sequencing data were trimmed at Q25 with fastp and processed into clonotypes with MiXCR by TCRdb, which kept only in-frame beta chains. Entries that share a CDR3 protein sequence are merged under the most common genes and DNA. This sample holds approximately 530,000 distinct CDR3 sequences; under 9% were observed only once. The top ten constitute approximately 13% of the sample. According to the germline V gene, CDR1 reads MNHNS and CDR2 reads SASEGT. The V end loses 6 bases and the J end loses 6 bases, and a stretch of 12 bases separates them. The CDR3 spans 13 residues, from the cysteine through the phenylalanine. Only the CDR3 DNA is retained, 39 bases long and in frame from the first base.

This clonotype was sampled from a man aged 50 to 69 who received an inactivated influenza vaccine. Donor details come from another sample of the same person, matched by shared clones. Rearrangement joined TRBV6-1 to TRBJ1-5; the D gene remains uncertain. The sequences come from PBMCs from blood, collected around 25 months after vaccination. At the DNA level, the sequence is TGTGCCAGCAGGGGTTCTTTGTTTCAGCCCCAGCATTTT. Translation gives CASRGSLFQPQHF.